This is a list of T cell receptor beta chains from one sample in a study of shared clonotypes between healthy human individuals. Data came from immunoSEQ multiplex PCR; TCRdb stores just in-frame clones and leaves some out. Of 2,500,000 or so clones listed, over 85% are singletons. The sequenced sample consisted of naive CD4+ T cells from PBMCs. These receptors all come from a man aged 18 to 30 in good health. Some clones in this sample may be carry-over from other donors' samples. Both conserved end residues are trimmed from each CDR3. Each record gives: J gene, V gene, CDR3 protein.

TRBJ1-5 | TRBV30 | AWSRGLSNQPQH
TRBJ2-7 | TRBV7-3 | ASSPSTPFYEQY
TRBJ2-1 | TRBV7-3 | ASSSRVGGSYNEQF
TRBJ2-1 | TRBV7-2 | ASSRHFSGGGNEQF
TRBJ2-6 | TRBV5-1 | ASSLGNSAGANVLT
TRBJ1-2 | TRBV27 | ASSLGPGRIYGYT
TRBJ2-7 | TRBV15 | ATSRGPGTSGYEQY
TRBJ1-5 | TRBV6-1 | ASSESPNQPQH
TRBJ1-2 | TRBV5-4 | ASTYRRGNYGYT
TRBJ2-3 | TRBV6-6 | ASMSGSITQY
TRBJ2-1 | TRBV4-3 | ASSQAGTSGEQF
TRBJ1-4 | TRBV11-2 | ASSAQGANEKLF
TRBJ1-3 | TRBV5-1 | ASSFQGGNTIY
TRBJ1-4 | TRBV10-3 | AIQGRGEKLF
TRBJ1-5 | TRBV28 | ASRRGEPQH
TRBJ2-7 | TRBV9 | ASSVTSGEGYEQY
TRBJ1-4 | TRBV5-1 | ASREGPTNEKLF
TRBJ2-5 | TRBV19 | ASSMTSGSPTETQY
TRBJ1-5 | TRBV14 | ASSQDLDQPQH
TRBJ2-2 | TRBV29-1 | SVEAAGQGVAGELF
TRBJ2-1 | TRBV7-3 | ASSLFGTSGSNEQF
TRBJ2-7 | TRBV2 | ATSQGHEQY
TRBJ2-7 | TRBV7-2 | ASSLEMSAGGAAYEQY
TRBJ2-3 | TRBV7-9 | ASIDVRGKSTDTQY
TRBJ2-1 | TRBV4-2 | ASSQDPRLVNEQF
TRBJ2-1 | TRBV5-1 | ASSPREGLTYNEQF
TRBJ2-1 | TRBV6-1 | ATTRLAGPNEQF
TRBJ1-4 | TRBV5-4 | ASSPSGEADEKLF
TRBJ1-2 | TRBV7-5 | ARSIQGAYGYT
TRBJ2-1 | TRBV7-3 | ASSLGGTSSYNEQF
TRBJ2-7 | TRBV7-2 | ASSLGLADTKYEQY
TRBJ2-2 | TRBV28 | AIDRGTGELF
TRBJ1-4 | TRBV5-4 | ASSPGQLEKLF
TRBJ2-2 | TRBV5-4 | ASSSGTSGKFGELF
TRBJ1-2 | TRBV28 | ASTLQGWGYT
TRBJ2-7 | TRBV28 | ASSLRDGYEQY